The rows below give T cell receptor beta chains drawn from one sample of a study of CXCR3-negative and CXCR3-positive naive CD8 T cells. Each CDR3 protein gets one entry in TCRdb, which reprocessed the 5' RACE reads and gives no DNA. The sample shows fewer than 80,000 distinct CDR3 sequences, and more than 3.5% sits with its ten largest clones. Input material: naive CXCR3- CD8+ T cells from blood. The receptors shown here come from a human donor in good health. Some clones in this sample may be carry-over from other donors' samples. CDR3s include the opening cysteine and the closing phenylalanine or tryptophan. Each record gives: clone size, J gene, V gene, CDR3 protein. The size of a clone is reported for some rows only, either as once, few or many, or as a class for expanded clones.

>.|TRBJ2-3|TRBV29-1
CSVLIGDYPPEDTQYF
>.|TRBJ2-7|TRBV14
CASSLFLGGYEQYF
>.|TRBJ2-7|TRBV6-2/TRBV6-3
CASSLDINSYEQYF
>.|TRBJ2-1|TRBV19
CASSTIQGPYNEQFF
>.|TRBJ2-3|TRBV7-9
CASSLDEANSDTQYF
>.|TRBJ2-3|TRBV7-2
CASSLATFVGTSGTDTQYF
>.|TRBJ2-6|TRBV7-9
CASSLQYGANVLTF
>.|TRBJ2-1|TRBV7-2
CASSHGTSGPWGEQFF
>.|TRBJ2-3|TRBV7-8
CASSQRAGTGGSSYTDTQYF
>.|TRBJ2-7|TRBV13
CASSRDQGYEQYF
>.|TRBJ2-1|TRBV3-1
CASSQNLGAVDEQFF
>.|TRBJ2-2|TRBV20-1
CSGLADPTGELFF
>.|TRBJ1-1|TRBV10-3
CAISDQVVNTEAFF
>.|TRBJ2-3|TRBV3-1
CASSQVIRGLVPTDTQYF
>.|TRBJ2-1|TRBV29-1
CSVVEGGIYNNEQFF
>.|TRBJ2-3|TRBV6-5
CASSYGPGGRDTQYF
>.|TRBJ1-5|TRBV27
CASSIKGSNQPQHF
>.|TRBJ1-6|TRBV5-1
CASTLGRDHSPLHF
>.|TRBJ1-2|TRBV29-1
CSVEGGLTGHGYGYTF
>.|TRBJ1-1|TRBV5-6
CASSFGDLEAFF
>.|TRBJ2-7|TRBV7-6
CASSLEGGLLSYEQYF
>.|TRBJ2-1|TRBV20-1
CSATRMTVEQFF
>.|TRBJ2-3|TRBV5-6
CASSLADREFSTDTQYF
>.|TRBJ2-5|TRBV7-9
CASSLGTGDQYF
>.|TRBJ2-1|TRBV10-1
CASSESPELPLGEQFF
>.|TRBJ2-7|TRBV5-1
CASSLGRDSYEQYF
>.|TRBJ1-3|TRBV29-1
CSVEGSAGEDTIYF
>.|TRBJ2-7|TRBV7-3
CASSPGGVHEQYF
>.|TRBJ1-2|TRBV25-1
CASSSGDLDGYTF
>.|TRBJ2-7|TRBV29-1
CSVVGAYEQYF
>.|TRBJ1-1|TRBV7-3
CASSFGPLSTEAFF
>.|TRBJ1-2|TRBV28
CASTGSDRVFYGYTF
>.|TRBJ1-1|TRBV27
CASGRGLMNTEAFF
>.|TRBJ2-7|TRBV29-1
CSVEEGAGNEQYF
>.|TRBJ1-5|TRBV2
CASSDPDRVSNQPQHF
>.|TRBJ2-1|TRBV5-6
CASSLVGNNEQFF
>.|TRBJ2-5|TRBV7-2
CASSFRLGRGGQETQYF
>.|TRBJ2-1|TRBV11-2
CASSLVHPGGRGNEQFF
>.|TRBJ2-3|TRBV6-4
CASSDGTGTDTQYF
>.|TRBJ2-3|TRBV6-6
CASSPLHPQDSSTDTQYF
>.|TRBJ2-7|TRBV28
CAVGEGGFYEQYF
>.|TRBJ2-5|TRBV20-1
CSARDRAGLGQETQYF
>.|TRBJ2-7|TRBV7-9
CASSSKDRDSYEQYF
>.|TRBJ2-1|TRBV5-1
CASKLPLSSYNEQFF
>medium-sized|TRBJ1-6|TRBV25-1
CASSEWTAISLHF
>.|TRBJ2-7|TRBV7-2
CASSLEVGGGEYATYEQYF
>.|TRBJ2-3|TRBV7-9
CAIIGGALDTQYF
>.|TRBJ2-5|TRBV9
CASSVERALAAGETQYF
>.|TRBJ2-5|TRBV5-5
CASSFRAGAYQETQYF
>.|TRBJ2-7|TRBV14
CASSQGSSYEQYF
>.|TRBJ2-3|TRBV19
CASTTDRGLIRDTQYF
>.|TRBJ2-7|TRBV29-1
CSVGDPVGPYEQYF
>.|TRBJ1-2|TRBV5-1
CASSPDRVHGYTF
>.|TRBJ1-1|TRBV19
CASGVLGTEAFF
>.|TRBJ2-3|TRBV12-3/TRBV12-4
CASSSPTSGGDFNTDTQYF
>.|TRBJ2-7|TRBV5-1
CASSPTWREQYF